One and the same sample provided the 14 T cell receptor beta chains below, sequenced in a study of cytomegalovirus exposure and HLA in healthy donors. 60 Vbeta and 13 Jbeta primers were used in PCR. Data came from immunoSEQ multiplex PCR; TCRdb stores just in-frame clones and leaves some out. The sample yields fewer than 200,000 clones, 60% to 80% seen once. Sequenced material: PBMCs. The receptors were sampled from a man between 60 and 75 years old in good health and CMV-seronegative.

V is TRBV13 and J is TRBJ2-3; 16 nucleotides line up with TRBD2. This CDR3 contains 16 residues. Losses at the gene ends were 4 bases for V and 5 bases for J; bases not matched to a gene: 3. Germline V gene sequence: CDR1 PRHDT, CDR2 FYEKMQ (reference sequence). CDR3 nucleotides: TGTGCCAGCAGCTCCGGGACTAGCGGGGGGGTAGATACGCAGTATTTT. Translation: CASSSGTSGGVDTQYF.

This chain uses TRBV7-9 with TRBJ1-6; 7 nucleotides match TRBD1. V lost 6 bases to trimming and J lost 10 bases; unmatched junction nucleotides: 6. The CDR3 runs 13 residues. The germline V gene has CDR1 SEHNR and CDR2 FQNEAQ (reference sequence). CDR3 amino acids: CASSFTGVSPLHF. In nucleotides, the CDR3 is TGTGCCAGCAGTTTTACAGGGGTATCACCCCTCCACTTT.

The gene calls are TRBV29-1 and TRBJ2-5; 7 positions agree with TRBD1. V lost 4 bases and J lost 2; bases outside the gene matches: 7. The CDR3 loop spans 14 amino acids. The germline gives CDR1 SQVTM, CDR2 ANQGSEA. The CDR3 DNA sequence: TGCAGCGTTGCAACGACAGGGATACAAGAGACCCAGTACTTC. Translation: CSVATTGIQETQYF. The full variable domain, in which reference TRBV29-1 and TRBJ2-5 provide the parts outside the CDR3, is SAVISQKPSRDICQRGTSLTIQCQVDSQVTMMFWYRQQPGQSLTLIATANQGSEATYESGFVIDKFPISRPNLTFSTLTVSNMSPEDSSIYLCSVATTGIQETQYFGPGTRLLVL.

This clone was found a few times. The chain carries TRBV12-2 and TRBJ1-5; whether TRBD1, the table's D call, matches the DNA was not checked. TRBV12-2 has pseudogene status. CDR3 length: 15 amino acids. The CDR3 region is CASRFYRFIWQPQHF. The DNA for the CDR3 is TGTGCAAGTCGCTTCTACAGGTTTATCTGGCAGCCCCAGCATTTT.

A remark on this clone: Compared with germline, one end of the junction differs, possibly owing to a read error. The chain joins TRBV19 to TRBJ1-5; 9 nucleotides align to TRBD1. This CDR3 is 15 amino acids long. Germline loops: CDR1 LNHDA, CDR2 SQIVND (reference sequence). This chain's CDR3 is CASSPRDRVNQPQNF. CDR3 coding DNA: TGTGCCAGTAGTCCCCGGGACAGGGTAAATCAGCCCCAGAATTTT.

The rearrangement links TRBV6-1 to TRBJ1-1; D remains unclear. Per germline, CDR1 MNHNS and CDR2 SASEGT. There are 15 residues in the CDR3. The V end was cut by 2 bases, the J end by 1 base, with 11 bases between. The DNA for the CDR3 is TGTGCCAGCAGTGAAAGGCACAGCGGGAACACTGAAGCTTTCTTT. Translating it yields CASSERHSGNTEAFF.

The chain couples TRBV6-1 to TRBJ2-7, with D possibly TRBD1 on 6 matching bases. Per germline, CDR1 MNHNS and CDR2 SASEGT. The CDR3 spans 15 residues. Trimming took off 7 bases at V and 3 bases at J, with 19 bases between the two ends. This chain's CDR3 is CASTLSRGQIYEQYF. CDR3 in DNA: TGTGCCAGCACCTTGAGCAGGGGACAAATCTACGAGCAGTACTTC.

The chain combines TRBV9 with TRBJ1-1; 8 bases line up with TRBD1. The length of the CDR3 is 16 residues. The J segment lost 4 bases and the V segment lost 1 base, leaving 9 bases of the junction unmatched. The germline V gene has CDR1 SGDLS and CDR2 YYNGEE. The CDR3 DNA reads as TGTGCCAGCAGCGTACGCAGGGGGCGGGCGGGCACTGAAGCTTTCTTT. Amino acid sequence: CASSVRRGRAGTEAFF.

The chain links TRBV7-2 to TRBJ2-2; tentative D call: TRBD2 (6 bases). Germline V gives CDR1 SGHTA, CDR2 FQGNSA. The CDR3 runs to 16 residues. V lost 5 bases and J lost 0, with 13 bases in between. CDR3 bases: TGTGCCAGCAGCCTTTATGGCGGGACGAACACCGGGGAGCTGTTTTTT. As protein: CASSLYGGTNTGELFF.

J is TRBJ1-3 and V is TRBV5-1; D gene unclear. The length of the CDR3 is 16 residues. Trimming cost V 2 bases and J 3 bases, with 15 bases left between them. Germline CDR1 SGHRS, CDR2 YFSETQ. DNA for the CDR3: TGCGCCAGCAGCTTACAACATGCGGAATATGGAAACACCATATATTTT. It specifies CASSLQHAEYGNTIYF. Drawing the rest from reference TRBV5-1 and TRBJ1-3, the complete variable domain is KAGVTQTPRYLIKTRGQQVTLSCSPISGHRSVSWYQQTPGQGLQFLFEYFSETQRNKGNFPGRFSGRQFSNSRSEMNVSTLELGDSALYLCASSLQHAEYGNTIYFGEGSWLTVV.

This chain uses TRBV18 with TRBJ2-1; 13 positions match TRBD2. The junction had 4 bases not matched to a gene; V was cut back by 4 bases and J by 4 bases. The CDR3 consists of 16 residues. Looked up from germline, CDR1 is KGHSH and CDR2 is LQKENI. CDR3 in amino acids: CASSLGLAGTYNEQFF. Written as DNA, the CDR3 is TGTGCCAGCTCACTGGGACTAGCGGGGACGTACAATGAGCAGTTCTTC.

The chain joins TRBV28 to TRBJ1-1; no firm D call. Germline assignment: CDR1 MDHEN and CDR2 SYDVKM. The V and J ends lost 1 base and 1 base respectively, with 7 bases between them. There are 14 residues in the CDR3. CDR3 loop: CASSLLRENTEAFF. In DNA, the CDR3 is TGTGCCAGCAGTTTATTGCGGGAGAACACTGAAGCTTTCTTT.

This clone turned up a few times. This chain uses TRBV27 with TRBJ2-7; tentatively, D is TRBD2 (6 bases). The CDR3 is 16 amino acids. Trimming removed 5 bases at V and 1 base at J, with 18 bases between. Per germline, CDR1 MNHEY and CDR2 SMNVEV (reference sequence). CDR3 region: CASSPSWDWRSYEQYF. The DNA of the CDR3 is TGTGCCAGCAGTCCGTCCTGGGACTGGAGGTCCTACGAGCAGTACTTC.

In its sample, this clone was seen once. The chain has TRBV19 and TRBJ1-2, with D perhaps matching TRBD1 (5 bases). The CDR3 sequence is 12 residues long. V lost 8 bases and J 8 bases, leaving 15 bases between the germline ends. Germline V gene data show CDR1 as LNHDA and CDR2 as SQIVND (reference sequence). The CDR3 region is CASAGDGGGYTF. DNA for the CDR3: TGTGCCAGTGCCGGGGACGGGGGGGGCTACACCTTC.